The T cell receptor beta chain under discussion was sequenced for a study of blood T cell repertoires in COVID-19. Study-wide context: COVID-19 samples collected from the United States, Italy and Spain covered acute and convalescent phases. The cDNA or gDNA used as material had been derived from T cells, B-cell-depleted T cells, or PBMCs.

The CDR3 extends over 14 amino acids. J lost 8 bases, V lost 1 base, and 7 bases had no gene match. The germline CDR1 and CDR2 sequences are GTSNPN and SVGIG (reference sequence). In the study's own analysis: Amplification with reference gene primers provided the estimates of nucleated cell counts. Assay: immunoSEQ multiplex PCR; the TCRdb copy retains only in-frame clones and omits some. The D gene and trimming were derived from the DNA, and the V and J assignments and clone size from that table. The sample lists approximately 400,000 clones; around 90% were seen once. Sequences were obtained from peripheral blood. The source of this sequence is a man aged 40-49 years with acute or convalescent COVID-19. The chain couples TRBV30 to TRBJ2-1; 8 bases are shared with TRBD2. The CDR3 DNA reads TGTGCCTGGAGTGGGGGCGGGAGGATCCATGAGCAGTTCTTC. Encoded protein: CAWSGGGRIHEQFF.